This T cell receptor (beta chain) was recovered during a study of CD8+CD57+ T cells in acquired aplastic anemia. Overall study context: Isolated CD4+ and CD8+ cells, once sorted, yielded DNA averaging around 2.9 ug. Overall study findings and caveats: A set of some 28 CD8+ CDR3 sequences was shared between patients and controls, and these sequences appeared highly expressed in patients.

Previously, flow cytometry had revealed CD8+CD57+ cell expansion in the patients chosen for sequencing. Among the patients, all had severe acquired aplastic anemia. Genomic DNA, serving as template, underwent TCR beta VDJ and CDR3 profiling. Each CDR3 protein gets one entry after TCRdb re-called the reads with MiXCR. The sample comprises approximately 250,000 distinct CDR3 sequences, 82% of which are singletons, and 42% rests with the top ten. A note on this clonotype: Its antigen is unidentified.

CDR1 SGHVS and CDR2 FQNEAQ come from the germline V gene. Trimming cost V 1 base and J 11 bases; bases outside gene matches: 13. The CDR3 spans 15 residues. The receptor comes from a human donor with aplastic anemia. The rearrangement links TRBV7-8 to TRBJ1-1, with 7 bases lining up with TRBD1. Sequenced: sorted CD4+, CD8+, or CD8+CD57+ T cells (not recorded which) from PBMCs. CDR3: CASSLEGTADTQAFF. CDR3 in DNA: TGTGCCAGCAGCTTAGAGGGGACAGCCGATACGCAGGCTTTCTTT.